These T cell receptor beta chains were read from a single sample in a study of CD8+ T cells in alopecia areata. TCRdb's copy holds only in-frame clones and misses some; the assay was immunoSEQ multiplex PCR. In the table there are 7,000 to 8,000 clones, less than 75% of which are singletons. Sequences were obtained from CD4+ Tregs sorted from blood. These receptors were collected from a human donor with alopecia areata. CDR3s include the opening cysteine and the closing phenylalanine or tryptophan. A D gene is named only where the DNA matches it firmly. Only some rows state a clone size, as once, few, many or a class for expanded clones.

d_gene	len	abundance	v_gene	j_gene	CDR3aa	CDR3nt
TRBD1	18	NA	TRBV19	TRBJ1-5	CASRTKTGSGYSNQPQHF	TGTGCCAGTAGGACGAAGACAGGGTCCGGCTATAGCAATCAGCCCCAGCATTTT
NA	16	NA	TRBV4-2	TRBJ2-1	CASSQGSGVRSGEQFF	TGTGCCAGCAGCCAAGGATCGGGAGTACGTTCTGGTGAGCAGTTCTTC
NA	14	NA	TRBV7-9	TRBJ2-2	CASSFPGSVGELFF	TGTGCCAGCAGCTTCCCGGGGAGCGTCGGGGAGCTGTTTTTT
TRBD1	17	NA	TRBV4-3	TRBJ1-3	CASSRDRVTHSGNTIYF	TGCGCCAGCAGCCGAGACAGGGTCACCCACTCTGGAAACACCATATATTTT
NA	12	few	TRBV29-1	TRBJ2-3	CSVGTRADTQYF	TGCAGCGTTGGAACAAGAGCGGATACGCAGTATTTT
NA	11	NA	TRBV6-5	TRBJ2-2	CASGRAGELFF	TGTGCCAGCGGTAGAGCCGGGGAGCTGTTTTTT
TRBD1	14	once	TRBV7-2	TRBJ2-7	CASSAGTVPYEQYF	TGTGCCAGCAGCGCCGGGACAGTCCCCTACGAGCAGTACTTC
TRBD1	17	NA	TRBV30	TRBJ1-5	CAWSVGPGQGFNQPQHF	TGTGCCTGGAGTGTAGGGCCGGGACAGGGATTCAATCAGCCCCAGCATTTT
NA	12	NA	TRBV7-3	TRBJ2-2	CASSPRVGELFF	TGTGCCAGCAGCCCAAGGGTCGGGGAGCTGTTTTTT
TRBD1	14	NA	TRBV6-5	TRBJ1-2	CASSRDRGLYGYTF	TGTGCCAGCAGCCGAGACAGGGGATTGTATGGCTACACCTTC
NA	12	NA	TRBV19	TRBJ1-5	CASSGTGQPQHF	TGTGCCAGTAGCGGGACGGGTCAGCCCCAGCATTTT
NA	15	few	TRBV11-2	TRBJ1-3	CASSPYQLSGNTIYF	TGTGCCAGCAGCCCTTATCAGCTCTCTGGAAACACCATATATTTT
NA	15	NA	TRBV4-2	TRBJ2-7	CASSQSGTATYEQYF	TGTGCCAGCAGCCAATCCGGGACGGCCACCTACGAGCAGTACTTC
NA	12	NA	TRBV18	TRBJ2-3	CASSPPAVGQYF	TGTGCCAGCTCACCACCGGCAGTCGGACAGTATTTT
NA	15	NA	TRBV18	TRBJ2-5	CASSPPRQVRETQYF	TGTGCCAGCTCACCACCGAGACAGGTCCGGGAGACCCAGTACTTC